The clone carrying this TCR beta chain came up a few times. Expressed TCRB transcripts got sequenced, as all isolated RNA was reverse transcribed. Only in-frame clones appear in the TCRdb table, and some are missing; sequencing was by immunoSEQ multiplex PCR. This sample has 150,000 or so clones; about 9.1% occur once, and the top ten carry 0.65%. Per the germline V gene, CDR1 is LNHDA and CDR2 is SQIVND (reference sequence). The CDR3 has 13 amino acids. V lost 3 bases and J 3 bases, leaving 7 bases between the germline ends. The data stem from a study of beta chain features in type 1 diabetes. Study details: No patient-donor differences in age, gender, total cells or subset yield.

The V gene is TRBV19, the J gene TRBJ2-3; D perhaps matches TRBD1 (5 bases). The sequence was obtained from a woman between 35 and 50 years old in good health. Sequenced: central memory CD4+ T cells from blood. In DNA form, the CDR3 reads TGTGCCAGTAGTATGCAGGGTACAGATACGCAGTATTTT. It translates to CASSMQGTDTQYF.